This T cell receptor beta chain was obtained from a study of OX40 agonist ivuxolimab in advanced cancers. Only in-frame clones appear in the TCRdb table, and some are missing; sequencing was by immunoSEQ multiplex PCR. The sample has 84,000 or so clones; approximately 88% are singletons. The CDR3 totals 16 residues. V was cut by 4 bases and J by 3 bases, with 19 bases left in between. Per germline, CDR1 SGHKS and CDR2 YYEKEE (reference sequence). This receptor was taken from an adult with an advanced solid tumor such as melanoma, head and neck, liver or kidney cancer. Sequencing was performed on CD4+ or CD8+ T cells sorted from blood, taken in a trial of the OX40 agonist ivuxolimab. This chain connects TRBV5-5 to TRBJ1-1, with D possibly matching TRBD1 (6 bases). In nucleotides, the CDR3 is TGTGCCAGCAGCCCCCTCGGGGGGCGAAAGGACACTGAAGCTTTCTTT. Protein product: CASSPLGGRKDTEAFF.